The 17 T cell receptor beta chains below all came from one sample that was sequenced in a study of cytomegalovirus exposure and HLA in healthy donors. Both 60 Vbeta primers and 13 Jbeta primers went into the PCR. The assay was immunoSEQ multiplex PCR, and TCRdb's table has in-frame clones only and misses some. The sample has 100,000 to 150,000 clones; 70% to 80% are singletons. What was sequenced was PBMCs. These receptors all stem from a man aged 35-49 years in good health and CMV-seronegative.

A single count supports this clone. The chain couples TRBV7-7 to TRBJ2-2, with D maybe TRBD2 (5 bases). This CDR3 spans 12 amino acids. Germline CDR1 SSHAT, CDR2 FNYEAQ (reference sequence). The CDR3 nucleotides read TGTGCTAGCCGGGGAGACACCGGGGAGCTGTTTTTT. The encoded protein is CASRGDTGELFF.

About this clone itself: This same CDR3 is encoded by further DNA sequences in the sample. The rearrangement links TRBV5-1 to TRBJ1-1, with 7 positions matching TRBD1. V shed 4 bases, J shed 0 bases, and the junction held 3 bases outside the gene matches. The CDR3 totals 14 residues. CDR1 is SGHRS and CDR2 is YFSETQ in the germline V gene. CDR3 amino acids: CASSPGTVNTEAFF. The CDR3 region has the DNA TGCGCCAGCAGCCCCGGGACAGTGAACACTGAAGCTTTCTTT. Variable domain in full (rest from reference TRBV5-1 and TRBJ1-1): KAGVTQTPRYLIKTRGQQVTLSCSPISGHRSVSWYQQTPGQGLQFLFEYFSETQRNKGNFPGRFSGRQFSNSRSEMNVSTLELGDSALYLCASSPGTVNTEAFFGQGTRLTVV.

The table lists this clone with a count of one. The chain couples TRBV23-1 to TRBJ2-2; D gene unclear. TRBV23-1 is an ORF, and what it does is uncertain. Trimming took off 7 bases at V and 8 bases at J, with 11 bases between the two ends. The CDR3 has 12 residues. The chain's CDR3 is CASTVSRGELFF. In DNA form, the CDR3 reads TGCGCCAGCACCGTCTCTAGGGGGGAGCTGTTTTTT.

The V gene is TRBV6-5, the J gene TRBJ1-2; a possible D gene is TRBD1 (6 bases). Per germline, CDR1 MNHEY and CDR2 SVGAGI. The CDR3 totals 12 residues. Trimming removed 10 bases at V and 7 bases at J, with 16 bases between. CDR3 sequence reads: CATFRTGIGYTF. CDR3 nucleotide sequence: TGTGCCACCTTTCGTACAGGGATTGGCTACACCTTC.

The rearrangement links TRBV9 to TRBJ2-1; TRBD1 matches 9 bases. Germline V gene data show CDR1 as SGDLS and CDR2 as YYNGEE. The V and J ends lost 0 bases and 4 bases, in that order; junction bases with no gene match: 5. The CDR3 is 16 amino acids. The chain's CDR3 is CASSVAYRGRYNEQFF. The CDR3 DNA reads as TGTGCCAGCAGCGTAGCTTACAGGGGGCGATACAATGAGCAGTTCTTC.

CDR3 in DNA: TGTGCCAGCAGCTTGGGATTACAGGGGAACACTGAAGCTTTCTTT. Encoded protein: CASSLGLQGNTEAFF. J is TRBJ1-1 and V is TRBV5-5; D perhaps matches TRBD1 (6 bases). The CDR3 totals 15 residues. V lost 0 bases to trimming and J lost 1 base, with 10 bases between them. Germline loops: CDR1 SGHKS, CDR2 YYEKEE (reference sequence).

The genes are TRBV4-3 and TRBJ1-2, with D unresolved. Trimming removed 0 bases at V and 3 bases at J, with 11 bases between. The CDR3 runs to 15 residues. From germline, CDR1 is LGHNA and CDR2 YSLEER. The DNA for the CDR3 is TGCGCCAGCAGCCAAGATCAGAGGGAAGACTATGGCTACACCTTC. It encodes CASSQDQREDYGYTF.

The CDR3 DNA reads TGTGCCAGCATGGGCTATGCTGAGCAGTTCTTC. Translation: CASMGYAEQFF. The J gene is TRBJ2-1, the V gene TRBV7-9; D remains unclear. The V end lost 7 bases, the J end lost 9 bases, and 10 bases lay between the germline ends. This CDR3 is 11 amino acids long. Germline lookup yields CDR1 SEHNR and CDR2 FQNEAQ (reference sequence).

Here the CDR3 DNA reads TGTGCCACCAGCAGAGACGACAGTTGGGGGGACACTGAAGCTTTCTTT. Its translation: CATSRDDSWGDTEAFF. This chain joins TRBV15 and TRBJ1-1, with D tentatively TRBD1 (5 bases). The CDR3 covers 16 residues. Trimming took off 0 bases at V and 3 bases at J, with 14 bases between the two ends. Germline V gene sequence: CDR1 LNHNV, CDR2 YYDKDF (reference sequence).

The rearrangement uses TRBV4-1 and TRBJ1-5; 7 bases are a match to TRBD1. From germline, CDR1 is MGHRA and CDR2 YSYEKL. Losses at the gene ends were 4 bases for V and 7 bases for J; bases not matched to a gene: 7. CDR3 length: 14 amino acids. The CDR3: CASSLRPGGQPQHF. CDR3 sequence (DNA): TGCGCCAGCAGCCTACGGCCAGGGGGACAGCCCCAGCATTTT.

This chain uses TRBV19 with TRBJ2-5; 11 bases match TRBD1. CDR3 length: 18 residues. The germline V gene has CDR1 LNHDA and CDR2 SQIVND (reference sequence). V was pared by 4 bases and J by 4 bases, with 14 bases of the junction left unmatched. The CDR3 DNA is TGTGCCAGTAGTACCGGCCGGGACAGGGGGTCGGTATTAGAGACCCAGTACTTC. The encoded protein is CASSTGRDRGSVLETQYF.

The rearrangement links TRBV29-1 to TRBJ2-5; TRBD1 might be the D (6 bases). Deletions cut 0 bases from V and 5 bases from J, with 10 bases between. This CDR3 has 13 residues. From germline, CDR1 is SQVTM and CDR2 ANQGSEA. The CDR3 here is CSVEDRGQETQYF. CDR3 coding DNA: TGCAGCGTTGAAGACAGGGGCCAGGAGACCCAGTACTTC.

Comment on this clone: A read error may account for a junction end that differs from germline. In DNA, the CDR3 is TGTTCCAGCAGCCTTTACAATGAGCAGTTCTTC. Protein sequence: CSSSLYNEQFF. The chain has TRBV7-9 and TRBJ2-1; D not certain. The CDR3 totals 11 residues. Germline V gene sequence: CDR1 SEHNR, CDR2 FQNEAQ (reference sequence). The whole variable domain, filled in from reference TRBV7-9 and TRBJ2-1, reads DTGVSQNPRHKITKRGQNVTFRCDPISEHNRLYWYRQTLGQGPEFLTYFQNEAQLEKSRLLSDRFSAERPKGSFSTLEIQRTEQGDSAMYLCSSSLYNEQFFGPGTRLTVL.

The V gene is TRBV7-2, the J gene TRBJ2-1, with D maybe TRBD1 (6 bases). V was clipped by 4 bases and J by 12 bases, with 25 bases between them. Germline lookup yields CDR1 SGHTA and CDR2 FQGNSA. This CDR3 spans 16 amino acids. CDR3 sequence (DNA): TGTGCCAGCAGCTCCGACGTAACCAGGGGAACCGAGATGCAGTTCTTC. It encodes CASSSDVTRGTEMQFF.

The genes are TRBV2 and TRBJ1-2; 7 nucleotides match TRBD1. Looked up from germline, CDR1 is SNHLY and CDR2 is FYNNEI. The CDR3 runs 15 residues. V dropped 8 bases and J dropped 1; count of bases not matched to a gene: 10. Written as DNA, the CDR3 is TGTGCCAGCCCAGACAGGACAGGAATTAACTATGGCTACACCTTC. It codes for CASPDRTGINYGYTF.

The chain joins TRBV9 to TRBJ2-3; D gene ambiguous. Trimming stripped 0 bases from V and 4 bases from J, with 9 bases between. Looked up from germline, CDR1 is SGDLS and CDR2 is YYNGEE. The CDR3 is 14 amino acids. The CDR3 DNA sequence: TGTGCCAGCAGCGTAGGCGAAGCCCCAGATACGCAGTATTTT. This gives the protein CASSVGEAPDTQYF. Full variable domain (rest looked up from reference TRBV9 and TRBJ2-3): DSGVTQTPKHLITATGQRVTLRCSPRSGDLSVYWYQQSLDQGLQFLIQYYNGEERAKGNILERFSAQQFPDLHSELNLSSLELGDSALYFCASSVGEAPDTQYFGPGTRLTVL.

The V call is TRBV2, the J call TRBJ1-3, with D possibly TRBD1 on 6 matching bases. Germline V lookup: CDR1 SNHLY, CDR2 FYNNEI. Between the trimmed V and J ends, which lost 3 bases and 0 bases, there was a span of 9 bases. The CDR3 runs to 15 residues. As DNA, the CDR3 is TGTGCCAGCAGTGACCAGGGGAGCTCTGGAAACACCATATATTTT. It translates to CASSDQGSSGNTIYF.